This TCR beta chain was documented in a study of blood T cells in healthy people across ages. Whole-study findings and limits: Diversity of TCR beta per million T cells declined in a roughly linear way with age.

Remarks on this clonotype: Its antigen is as yet unknown.

For the second PCR, which ran for about 7 to 11 cycles, a sample-barcoded 5' primer and a J-beta primer mix were used. MiXCR, run by TCRdb on the 5' RACE reads, gives a single entry per CDR3 protein. The table lists 1,500,000 or so distinct CDR3 sequences, less than 45% of them singletons. Germline CDR1 reads DFQATT; CDR2 reads SNEGSKA (reference sequence). There are 14 residues in the CDR3. The junction had 5 bases not matched to a gene; V was cut back by 0 bases and J by 8 bases. The chain couples TRBV20-1 to TRBJ1-4; 8 bases are shared with TRBD1. The TCR was taken from a woman aged 18-29 years in good health. The sample taken for sequencing was blood. CDR3 loop: CSARDQGAGEKLFF. As DNA, the CDR3 is TGCAGTGCTAGAGATCAGGGGGCTGGGGAAAAACTGTTTTTT.